These 22 T cell receptor beta chains originate from one sample sequenced in a study of blood T cell repertoires in COVID-19. TCRdb's copy holds only in-frame clones and misses some; the assay was immunoSEQ multiplex PCR. This table has over 50,000 clones, around 80% appearing once. The sequenced material came from peripheral blood. The receptors were sampled from a human donor in a cohort sampled during active COVID-19.

The chain's CDR3 is CASSLSGNGYTF. The CDR3 nucleotides read TGTGCCAGCAGCCTCTCAGGGAATGGCTACACCTTC. The chain uses TRBV16 and TRBJ1-2, with a weak D call TRBD1 (5 bases). V was shortened by 4 bases and J by 6 bases, with 9 bases between the two germline ends. Per the germline V gene, CDR1 is KGHSY and CDR2 is FQNENV. The CDR3 contains 12 residues. Full variable domain (missing parts from reference TRBV16 and TRBJ1-2): GEEVAQTPKHLVRGEGQKAKLYCAPIKGHSYVFWYQQVLKNEFKFLISFQNENVFDETGMPKERFSAKCLPNSPCSLEIQATKLEDSAVYFCASSLSGNGYTFGSGTRLTVV.

The V call is TRBV21-1, the J call TRBJ1-1; TRBD1, the table's D call, was not compared with the DNA. TRBV21-1 is noted as a pseudogene. The CDR3 loop spans 17 amino acids. The CDR3 DNA is TGTGCCAGCAGCAAAGTAGGTGGACAGGGGGTGAACACTGAAGCTTTCTTT. This encodes CASSKVGGQGVNTEAFF.

This clone was counted only a few times. This chain uses TRBV5-8 with TRBJ2-7; weak D call: TRBD1 (6 bases). The ends were cut back, 0 bases at V and 2 bases at J, with 9 bases in the middle. In germline, CDR1 is SGHTS, CDR2 YDEGEE. The CDR3 contains 14 residues. CDR3 loop: CASSLEQGAYEQYF. CDR3 sequence (DNA): TGTGCCAGCAGCTTGGAACAGGGTGCCTACGAGCAGTACTTC. Supplemented by reference TRBV5-8 and TRBJ2-7, the full variable domain reads EAGVTQSPTHLIKTRGQQATLRCSPISGHTSVYWYQQALGLGLQFLLWYDEGEERNRGNFPPRFSGRQFPNYSSELNVNALELEDSALYLCASSLEQGAYEQYFGPGTRLTVT.

The V call is TRBV4-3, the J call TRBJ1-2; D is perhaps TRBD1 (6 bases). This CDR3 has 15 residues. The ends were cut back, 2 bases at V and 4 bases at J, with 14 bases in the middle. CDR1 is LGHNA, CDR2 YSLEER, per germline. The CDR3, as DNA: TGCGCCAGCAGCCAAAACAGGGATCGGGGCTATGGCTACACCTTC. Its translation: CASSQNRDRGYGYTF.

This chain links TRBV11-1 with TRBJ2-5; D is perhaps TRBD2 (5 bases). CDR1 is SGHAT, CDR2 FQDESV, per germline (reference sequence). This CDR3 spans 13 amino acids. The germline V and J ends were trimmed by 2 bases and 5 bases, with 9 bases remaining between them. CDR3 DNA: TGTGCCAGCAGCTTAACCGGGATCGAGACCCAGTACTTC. It codes for CASSLTGIETQYF.

The chain carries TRBV24-1 and TRBJ1-4; 9 bases agree with TRBD1. Germline CDR1 is KGHDR and CDR2 is SFDVKD. The CDR3 contains 17 residues. Trimming removed 1 base from V and 4 bases from J; junction bases left unmatched: 6. The CDR3 nucleotides read TGTGCCACCAGTGATTTCCCGGGACAGGGCCTTAATGAAAAACTGTTTTTT. Its protein is CATSDFPGQGLNEKLFF.

The chain is built from TRBV5-1 and TRBJ2-7; 8 positions agree with TRBD1. CDR1 SGHRS and CDR2 YFSETQ come from the germline V gene. The CDR3 totals 14 residues. Trimming took 3 bases from V and 2 from J; bases not matched to a gene: 4. CDR3 protein: CASSWTGSTYEQYF. The CDR3 DNA sequence: TGCGCCAGCAGCTGGACAGGGTCTACCTACGAGCAGTACTTC.

The gene calls are TRBV10-1 and TRBJ1-5; 7 bases align to TRBD1. CDR1 WNHNN and CDR2 SYGVQD come from the germline V gene (reference sequence). The V segment lost 2 bases and the J segment 6 bases; nucleotides outside the gene matches: 4. The CDR3 sequence is 14 residues long. CDR3 nucleotides: TGCGCCAGCAGTGAGAACAGGGGAGGTCAGCCCCAGCATTTT. Its translation: CASSENRGGQPQHF.

This chain joins TRBV6-5 and TRBJ2-7, with a possible D match to TRBD2 (7 bases). Germline V gene lookup returns CDR1 MNHEY and CDR2 SVGAGI. V shed 8 bases and J shed 6 bases, with 14 bases lying between them. This CDR3 has 12 residues. The chain's CDR3 is CASCRRGGEQYF. In nucleotides, the CDR3 is TGTGCCAGCTGCCGTAGGGGGGGCGAGCAGTACTTC.

The table lists this clone with a count of one. The CDR3 DNA reads TGTGCCAGCAGCCGGAAGGGGGCGGGGGAAAAACTGTTTTTT. It codes for CASSRKGAGEKLFF. The J gene is TRBJ1-4, the V gene TRBV3-1 (or the pseudogene TRBV3-2), with 7 bases identical to TRBD1. This CDR3 region has 14 residues. V lost 4 bases to trimming and J lost 8 bases; unmatched junction nucleotides: 7. Germline V gene data show CDR1 as LGHDT and CDR2 as YNNKEL (reference sequence).

This chain joins TRBV6-8 and TRBJ1-6; no clear D gene. The V gene lost 5 bases and the J gene lost 0 bases, with 17 bases spanning the gap. The CDR3 extends over 18 amino acids. CDR1 and CDR2 from the germline V gene are MNHGY and SAAAGT. DNA for the CDR3: TGTGCCAGCAGTCCACTCTTCTCGAGTCCCTCCTATAATTCACCCCTCCACTTT. It encodes CASSPLFSSPSYNSPLHF.

The rearrangement uses TRBV30 and TRBJ1-4; D not certain. The CDR3 contains 16 residues. Germline assignment: CDR1 GTSNPN and CDR2 SVGIG (reference sequence). V was pared by 0 bases and J by 2 bases, with 13 bases between. CDR3 region: CAWSVPYGGTNEKLFF. The CDR3 bases are TGTGCCTGGAGTGTACCCTACGGAGGGACTAATGAAAAACTGTTTTTT.

Only a few counts were recorded for this clone. The chain is built from TRBV10-3 and TRBJ2-1; 11 nucleotides line up with TRBD1. CDR3 length: 19 residues. J gave up 0 bases and V 3 bases, and 10 bases lay outside the gene matches. From germline, CDR1 is ENHRY and CDR2 SYGVKD. CDR3 in amino acids: CAISDGQGADFSSYNEQFF. The CDR3 region has the DNA TGTGCCATCAGTGATGGACAGGGGGCTGATTTCAGCTCCTACAATGAGCAGTTCTTC.

V and J are TRBV6-6 and TRBJ2-5; D perhaps matches TRBD2 (5 bases). V lost 6 bases and J lost 3, with 14 bases in between. The germline V gene encodes CDR1 MNHNY and CDR2 SVGAGI (reference sequence). CDR3 length equals 14 residues. The CDR3: CASSLPEAEETQYF. The CDR3 DNA follows: TGTGCCAGCAGCCTTCCGGAGGCCGAAGAGACCCAGTACTTC.

The chain has TRBV19 and TRBJ1-1; no clear D gene. This CDR3 spans 15 amino acids. CDR1 is LNHDA and CDR2 is SQIVND in the germline V gene (reference sequence). V was cut by 7 bases and J by 0 bases, with 15 bases left in between. The CDR3 region has the DNA TGTGCCAGTACTAAGGCGGGGAATCTGAACACTGAAGCTTTCTTT. Its translation is CASTKAGNLNTEAFF. Drawing the rest from reference TRBV19 and TRBJ1-1, the complete variable domain is DGGITQSPKYLFRKEGQNVTLSCEQNLNHDAMYWYRQDPGQGLRLIYYSQIVNDFQKGDIAEGYSVSREKKESFPLTVTSAQKNPTAFYLCASTKAGNLNTEAFFGQGTRLTVV.

This chain connects TRBV5-1 to TRBJ1-4; D call uncertain. This CDR3 is 14 amino acids long. Germline V gene sequence: CDR1 SGHRS, CDR2 YFSETQ. The ends were cut back, 0 bases at V and 5 bases at J, with 8 bases in the middle. The CDR3 loop reads CASSLDSRNEKLFF. CDR3 coding DNA: TGCGCCAGCAGCTTGGACAGCAGAAATGAAAAACTGTTTTTT.

The rearrangement uses TRBV5-5 and TRBJ1-3; no definite D call. Germline CDR1 SGHKS, CDR2 YYEKEE (reference sequence). Between the trimmed V and J ends, which lost 4 bases and 1 base, there was a span of 15 bases. The CDR3 is 16 residues long. The CDR3 bases are TGTGCCAGCAGCATCTCATCGACATTTTCTGGAAACACCATATATTTT. It specifies CASSISSTFSGNTIYF. The whole variable domain, filled in from reference TRBV5-5 and TRBJ1-3, reads DAGVTQSPTHLIKTRGQQVTLRCSPISGHKSVSWYQQVLGQGPQFIFQYYEKEERGRGNFPDRFSARQFPNYSSELNVNALLLGDSALYLCASSISSTFSGNTIYFGEGSWLTVV.

This clone has a handful of counts. As DNA, the CDR3 is TGTGCCAGCAGCTTATGGCTACCAGGGGGTTCACCCCTCCACTTT. Translating it yields CASSLWLPGGSPLHF. The genes are TRBV7-9 and TRBJ1-6; TRBD1 aligns across 7 bases. Germline V gives CDR1 SEHNR, CDR2 FQNEAQ (reference sequence). The CDR3 sequence is 15 residues long. Unmatched junction bases numbered 7, after V lost 2 bases and J lost 9 bases. The complete variable domain, with remaining parts taken from reference TRBV7-9 and TRBJ1-6, reads DTGVSQNPRHKITKRGQNVTFRCDPISEHNRLYWYRQTLGQGPEFLTYFQNEAQLEKSRLLSDRFSAERPKGSFSTLEIQRTEQGDSAMYLCASSLWLPGGSPLHFGNGTRLTVT.

The chain recombines TRBV4-1 with TRBJ1-5; a weak D match, TRBD1 (5 bases). This CDR3 has 15 residues. Per germline, CDR1 MGHRA and CDR2 YSYEKL. The V end was cut by 1 base, the J end by 3 bases, with 10 bases between. CDR3 amino acids: CASSQAWGLNQPQHF. The DNA for the CDR3 is TGCGCCAGCAGCCAAGCTTGGGGCCTCAATCAGCCCCAGCATTTT.

J is TRBJ2-7 and V is TRBV6-5; D remains ambiguous. V was cut by 11 bases and J by 2 bases, with 16 bases left in between. Germline values: CDR1 MNHEY, CDR2 SVGAGI. This CDR3 has 13 amino acids. The CDR3 loop reads CAGSSNRAYEQYF. The CDR3 bases are TGTGCCGGAAGTAGCAACCGCGCCTACGAGCAGTACTTC.

This clone was recorded once. The V call is TRBV7-2, the J call TRBJ1-2; tentative D call: TRBD1 (5 bases). Deletions cut 1 base from V and 4 bases from J, with 10 bases between. CDR1 is SGHTA and CDR2 is FQGNSA in the germline V gene. CDR3 length: 14 amino acids. Written as DNA, the CDR3 is TGTGCCAGCAGCTTAGACCCAGGGCCCTATGGCTACACCTTC. Translated, it gives CASSLDPGPYGYTF.

V and J are TRBV5-3 and TRBJ1-2; no clear D. TRBV5-3 is given ORF status, its function remaining uncertain. V was trimmed by 4 bases and J by 6 bases, leaving 22 bases between them. The CDR3 sequence is 16 residues long. Here the CDR3 DNA reads TGTGCCAGAAGCCCTCGGGGTGGAGCGGGTCTTAATGGCTACACCTTC. Protein sequence: CARSPRGGAGLNGYTF.